The 5 T cell receptor beta chains presented below share a single source sample, sequenced in a study of CXCR3-negative and CXCR3-positive naive CD8 T cells. In preparing the TRB cDNA libraries, 5' RACE with UMI labels was used. TCRdb re-called the 5' RACE reads and gives one entry per CDR3 protein, without DNA. This sample's table has about 130,000 distinct CDR3 sequences. The source material was naive CXCR3- CD8+ T cells from blood. The subset: CD45RO-CCR7+CD27+CD95- naive CD8+ T cells lacking CXCR3 (TNR3-). The source is a human donor in good health. Some clones in this sample may be carry-over from other donors' samples.

V and J are TRBV20-1 and TRBJ2-2. CDR1 is DFQATT, CDR2 SNEGSKA, per germline (reference sequence). The CDR3 covers 16 residues. CDR3 sequence reads: CSARDLWSENTGELFF.

The chain combines TRBV29-1 with TRBJ2-2; TCRdb calls TRBD1, which cannot be checked without DNA. The CDR3 spans 12 residues. CDR1 and CDR2 from the germline V gene are SQVTM and ANQGSEA. CDR3 sequence: CSVGSGTGELFF.

This chain links TRBV28 with TRBJ2-7; the D gene TCRdb calls, TRBD2, cannot be checked with no DNA. CDR1 is MDHEN, CDR2 SYDVKM, per germline. The CDR3 contains 16 residues. The CDR3: CASSFGGVVRSYEQYF.

This CDR3 reads CASSLVGEIEQYF. V usage is TRBV5-5 and J usage is TRBJ2-7; TCRdb calls TRBD2, which cannot be checked without DNA. Germline V lookup: CDR1 SGHKS, CDR2 YYEKEE (reference sequence). The CDR3 has 13 amino acids.

This chain connects TRBV4-1 to TRBJ2-7. There are 13 residues in the CDR3. The germline gives CDR1 MGHRA, CDR2 YSYEKL. CDR3 amino acids: CASSQDSGHEQYF.